The 28 T cell receptor beta chains presented below share a single source sample, sequenced in a study of cytomegalovirus exposure and HLA in healthy donors. 60 Vbeta and 13 Jbeta primers were used in PCR. Clones were sequenced by immunoSEQ multiplex PCR, and TCRdb holds only the in-frame ones, with some missing. Among about 150,000 clones listed, over 60% were seen once. The sample consisted of PBMCs. Receptors were obtained from a middle-aged man in good health and CMV-seronegative.

This rearrangement joins TRBV20-1 to TRBJ1-1; D remains unclear. CDR1 is DFQATT and CDR2 is SNEGSKA in the germline V gene (reference sequence). The CDR3 totals 11 residues. Trimming pared 6 bases from V and 2 bases from J, leaving 7 bases between. The CDR3 coding sequence is TGCAGTGCCCCCACAAACACTGAAGCTTTCTTT. The encoded protein is CSAPTNTEAFF.

This clone showed up just a few times. The CDR3 sequence: CASIPYKGQNTEAFF. CDR3 bases: TGTGCCAGCATCCCCTACAAAGGACAAAACACTGAAGCTTTCTTT. The chain has TRBV6-5 and TRBJ1-1; maybe TRBD1 (5 bases). Germline assignment: CDR1 MNHEY and CDR2 SVGAGI. The V gene lost 7 bases and the J gene lost 2 bases, with 17 bases spanning the gap. CDR3 length equals 15 residues.

The count of this clone is one. The rearrangement joins TRBV7-9 to TRBJ2-1; TRBD1 agrees at 8 bases. Trimming removed 5 bases from V and 0 bases from J; junction bases left unmatched: 6. Germline V gene sequence: CDR1 SEHNR, CDR2 FQNEAQ (reference sequence). The CDR3 sequence is 16 residues long. CDR3 residues: CASSTGQGSSYNEQFF. Written as DNA, the CDR3 is TGTGCCAGCAGCACAGGACAGGGAAGCTCCTACAATGAGCAGTTCTTC.

The rearrangement links TRBV7-9 to TRBJ2-7; weak D call: TRBD2 (6 bases). CDR1 is SEHNR and CDR2 is FQNEAQ in the germline V gene (reference sequence). V lost 5 bases, J lost 6 bases, and 14 bases lay in between. The CDR3 runs 13 residues. CDR3 coding DNA: TGTGCCAGCAGCCACCAGGACGGGAGCGAGCAGTACTTC. This sequence encodes CASSHQDGSEQYF. The full variable domain, with the rest looked up from reference TRBV7-9 and TRBJ2-7, is DTGVSQNPRHKITKRGQNVTFRCDPISEHNRLYWYRQTLGQGPEFLTYFQNEAQLEKSRLLSDRFSAERPKGSFSTLEIQRTEQGDSAMYLCASSHQDGSEQYFGPGTRLTVT.

The CDR3 here is CASSQEEGARGNTIYF. The CDR3 nucleotides read TGCGCCAGCAGCCAAGAAGAGGGGGCGCGCGGAAACACCATATATTTT. This chain uses TRBV4-3 with TRBJ1-3; 7 bases are a match to TRBD1. The CDR3 has 16 amino acids. The trim removed 0 bases at V and 4 bases at J, leaving 6 bases unmatched. Per the germline V gene, CDR1 is LGHNA and CDR2 is YSLEER.

The rearrangement uses TRBV6-5 and TRBJ2-5; perhaps TRBD2 as D (5 bases). The end of the DNA fits TRBJ2-7 better, so the J call may be wrong. This CDR3 has 14 amino acids. Germline V lookup: CDR1 MNHEY, CDR2 SVGAGI. The DNA of the CDR3 is TGTGCCAGCAGTTACATCGGGGAAGCCTACGAGCAGTACTTC. Translating gives CASSYIGEAYEQYF.

The chain carries TRBV5-1 and TRBJ2-1, with D tentatively TRBD2 (5 bases). Between the trimmed V and J ends, which lost 0 bases and 3 bases, there was a span of 10 bases. Per the germline V gene, CDR1 is SGHRS and CDR2 is YFSETQ. The CDR3 totals 15 residues. The DNA of the CDR3 is TGCGCCAGCAGCTTGGTCGGGGTGGGCTACAATGAGCAGTTCTTC. Amino acid sequence: CASSLVGVGYNEQFF.

The V gene is TRBV5-1, the J gene TRBJ1-1; 7 positions match TRBD1. The J segment lost 5 bases and the V segment lost 4 bases, leaving 8 bases of the junction unmatched. The CDR3 contains 14 residues. The germline V gene encodes CDR1 SGHRS and CDR2 YFSETQ. This chain's CDR3 is CASSHETGRTEAFF. The CDR3 DNA reads TGCGCCAGCAGCCACGAGACAGGGCGAACTGAAGCTTTCTTT.

V and J are TRBV30 and TRBJ2-1; 9 nucleotides line up with TRBD2. This CDR3 is 13 amino acids long. Trimming took 3 bases from V and 6 from J; bases not matched to a gene: 3. Germline CDR1 is GTSNPN and CDR2 is SVGIG (reference sequence). The CDR3 bases are TGTGCCTGGAGGCCTAGCGGGACCAATGAGCAGTTCTTC. Its protein product is CAWRPSGTNEQFF.

V gene TRBV5-4 combines with J gene TRBJ2-7, with TRBD1 identical over 10 bases. Trimming at V came to 5 bases and at J to 4 bases, leaving 6 bases not matched to a gene. The CDR3 is 14 amino acids. Germline CDR1 is SGHNT and CDR2 is YYREEE (reference sequence). Written as DNA, the CDR3 is TGTGCCAGCAGTTACGGGGACAGGGGTTACGAGCAGTACTTC. As protein: CASSYGDRGYEQYF.

V and J are TRBV7-2 and TRBJ2-5, with 7 positions matching TRBD2. CDR3 size: 16 residues. Trimming cost V 0 bases and J 7 bases; bases outside gene matches: 11. The germline V gene encodes CDR1 SGHTA and CDR2 FQGNSA. CDR3 bases: TGTGCCAGCAGCTTAGCGGCGGGAGACATGGGAGGGACCCAGTACTTC. This codes for CASSLAAGDMGGTQYF.

The rearrangement uses TRBV10-2 and TRBJ2-3; TRBD2 agrees at 10 bases. The V gene's germline CDR1 is WSHSY and CDR2 SAAADI. Germline trimming cut 7 bases from V and 3 bases from J; bases unmatched to any gene: 4. The CDR3 spans 14 residues. CDR3 sequence reads: CASNVAGGTDTQYF. CDR3 DNA sequence: TGCGCCAGCAACGTAGCGGGGGGAACAGATACGCAGTATTTT.

This chain uses TRBV7-8 with TRBJ1-1; D is undetermined. Trimming took 4 bases from V and 1 from J, leaving 7 bases between them. Germline lookup yields CDR1 SGHVS and CDR2 FQNEAQ. This CDR3 is built from 13 residues. The CDR3 bases are TGTGCCAGCAGCTATTCACAGAACACTGAAGCTTTCTTT. This gives the protein CASSYSQNTEAFF.

The J gene is TRBJ1-3, the V gene TRBV19; unclear D gene. Trimming removed 5 bases from V and 3 bases from J, with 11 bases in between. Germline V lookup: CDR1 LNHDA, CDR2 SQIVND (reference sequence). The CDR3 runs 14 residues. The CDR3 is CASSARDFGNTIYF. Here the CDR3 DNA reads TGTGCCAGTAGTGCGAGGGATTTTGGAAACACCATATATTTT.

This sequence joins TRBV7-9 and TRBJ1-4; TRBD1 matches 9 bases. CDR3 length: 16 residues. Unmatched junction bases numbered 3, after V lost 2 bases and J lost 2 bases. The germline V gene has CDR1 SEHNR and CDR2 FQNEAQ (reference sequence). The CDR3 spells CASSLTGGLTNEKLFF. CDR3 sequence (DNA): TGTGCCAGCAGCTTAACAGGGGGCCTCACTAATGAAAAACTGTTTTTT.

This clone turned up a few times. V gene TRBV14 combines with J gene TRBJ1-2, with 7 nucleotides matching TRBD1. The CDR3 length is 15 residues. Germline values: CDR1 SGHDN, CDR2 FVKESK. V was pared by 4 bases and J by 0 bases, with 5 bases of the junction left unmatched. The CDR3 DNA is TGTGCCAGCAGCCGTGACAGGGAACCTAACTATGGCTACACCTTC. Amino acid sequence: CASSRDREPNYGYTF.

This sequence joins TRBV6-1 and TRBJ1-4; D not certain. The CDR3 covers 13 residues. V lost 3 bases and J lost 1, with 3 bases in between. Germline CDR1 MNHNS, CDR2 SASEGT. CDR3 loop: CASSDRTNEKLFF. For the CDR3, the DNA is TGTGCCAGCAGTGACCGAACTAATGAAAAACTGTTTTTT.

This chain links TRBV5-1 with TRBJ1-2, with 8 bases lining up with TRBD1. From germline, CDR1 is SGHRS and CDR2 YFSETQ. The CDR3 totals 16 residues. J was trimmed by 2 bases and V by 4 bases; bases with no gene match: 10. The CDR3 DNA sequence: TGCGCCAGCAGCCGGACAACAGGGGGGATGAACTATGGCTACACCTTC. It encodes CASSRTTGGMNYGYTF.

Concerning this clone itself: At one end the junction does not follow the germline gene, possibly because of a read error. This rearrangement joins TRBV28 to TRBJ1-5; TRBD1 matches at 9 bases. The CDR3 is 17 residues long. CDR1 is MDHEN, CDR2 SYDVKM, per germline. CDR3 coding DNA: TGTGCCAGCGTCACACCCCCGGGACAGGGTGGCAATCAGCCCCAGAATTTT. It specifies CASVTPPGQGGNQPQNF.

V gene TRBV29-1 combines with J gene TRBJ2-7; a weak D match, TRBD1 (5 bases). Looked up from germline, CDR1 is SQVTM and CDR2 is ANQGSEA. The V gene lost 2 bases and the J gene lost 0 bases, with 14 bases spanning the gap. The CDR3 extends over 15 amino acids. CDR3 residues: CSVELVDRNSYEQYF. CDR3 nucleotides: TGCAGCGTTGAACTTGTCGACAGAAACTCCTACGAGCAGTACTTC.

The chain recombines TRBV5-1 with TRBJ2-3, with TRBD2 identical over 9 bases. The CDR3 runs to 17 residues. CDR1 SGHRS and CDR2 YFSETQ come from the germline V gene. V shed 0 bases and J 6 bases; nucleotides not matched to a gene: 11. For the CDR3, the DNA is TGCGCCAGCAGCTTGGTTGCGGGGGGGTCCCAGGAGGATACGCAGTATTTT. This sequence encodes CASSLVAGGSQEDTQYF. The complete variable domain, with remaining parts taken from reference TRBV5-1 and TRBJ2-3, reads KAGVTQTPRYLIKTRGQQVTLSCSPISGHRSVSWYQQTPGQGLQFLFEYFSETQRNKGNFPGRFSGRQFSNSRSEMNVSTLELGDSALYLCASSLVAGGSQEDTQYFGPGTRLTVL.

The chain carries TRBV5-6 and TRBJ1-2, with 8 bases that match TRBD1. V lost 0 bases, J lost 4 bases, and 5 bases stayed unmatched. The CDR3 is 15 amino acids. From germline, CDR1 is SGHDT and CDR2 YYEEEE. The CDR3 sequence: CASSLAGQGIYGYTF. In DNA form, the CDR3 reads TGTGCCAGCAGCTTGGCCGGACAGGGCATCTATGGCTACACCTTC.

The chain recombines TRBV30 with TRBJ1-4; the D gene is possibly TRBD1 (5 bases). The CDR3 is made up of 15 amino acids. CDR1 is GTSNPN, CDR2 SVGIG, per germline (reference sequence). Trimming stripped 1 base from V and 3 bases from J, with 12 bases between. The CDR3 sequence: CAWSGPGLANEKLFF. In DNA, the CDR3 is TGTGCCTGGAGTGGACCGGGACTGGCTAATGAAAAACTGTTTTTT.

This clone occurred a few times. The chain recombines TRBV5-5 with TRBJ1-2; 9 bases map to TRBD1. The V segment lost 6 bases and the J segment 5 bases; nucleotides outside the gene matches: 8. The CDR3 loop spans 14 amino acids. Germline values: CDR1 SGHKS, CDR2 YYEKEE (reference sequence). This CDR3 is CASTWGTGRYGYTF. The CDR3 DNA reads as TGTGCCAGCACCTGGGGGACAGGGCGATATGGCTACACCTTC.

This clone has more than one count but fewer than ten. The rearrangement uses TRBV2 and TRBJ1-2, with D maybe TRBD1 (6 bases). This CDR3 is 13 amino acids long. With 6 bases removed from V and 4 bases from J, the gap between germline ends came to 12 bases. The germline V gene has CDR1 SNHLY and CDR2 FYNNEI. In DNA, the CDR3 is TGTGCCAGCAGGTCAGGGGCTCTCTATGGCTACACCTTC. It yields the protein CASRSGALYGYTF.

The chain carries TRBV11-2 and TRBJ2-1; TRBD2 agrees at 9 bases. CDR3 length: 14 residues. Germline CDR1 SGHAT, CDR2 FQNNGV. Losses at the gene ends were 6 bases for V and 10 bases for J; bases not matched to a gene: 10. The chain's CDR3 is CASRPLAGTKEQFF. CDR3 nucleotides: TGTGCCAGCAGGCCCCTAGCGGGGACGAAGGAGCAGTTCTTC. The full variable domain, its missing parts supplied by reference TRBV11-2 and TRBJ2-1, is EAGVAQSPRYKIIEKRQSVAFWCNPISGHATLYWYQQILGQGPKLLIQFQNNGVVDDSQLPKDRFSAERLKGVDSTLKIQPAKLEDSAVYLCASRPLAGTKEQFFGPGTRLTVL.

This clone has only one observation. The chain couples TRBV2 to TRBJ2-3; TRBD2 aligns across 7 bases. Germline V CDR1 and CDR2: SNHLY, FYNNEI. V was clipped by 6 bases and J by 0 bases; unmatched bases: 6. The CDR3 totals 15 residues. In nucleotides, the CDR3 is TGTGCCAGCAGCCTGGGGGGGGGTAGCACAGATACGCAGTATTTT. Protein: CASSLGGGSTDTQYF.

The chain is built from TRBV30 and TRBJ2-5; 9 bases align to TRBD1. The J call is doubtful: the DNA matches TRBJ2-7 better. Germline assignment: CDR1 GTSNPN and CDR2 SVGIG (reference sequence). The CDR3 extends over 12 amino acids. The CDR3 loop is CAWSGTGVEQYF. The CDR3 DNA sequence: TGTGCCTGGAGTGGGACAGGGGTCGAGCAGTACTTC.